The next 14 T cell receptor beta chains were all read from a single sample in a study of vaccination and CD4 T cells after COVID-19. Regarding treatment: roughly 11-day PBMC culture with coronavirus spike peptide pools or control peptides (ViraFEST assay). Cultured CD4+ T cells had their DNA profiled by the Oncomine TCR Beta short-read assay. TCRdb fed the PCR reads into MiXCR, producing one record per CDR3 protein. The profile shows roughly 7,500 distinct CDR3 sequences, 45% to 55% of them singletons. Their recognized antigens are unknown. Sequences were obtained from CD4+ T cells from blood, cultured in vitro. The receptor source for this set is a human donor who had recovered from COVID-19.

This CDR3 reads CASSLSRETEAFF. CDR3 DNA sequence: TGTGCCAGCAGCTTAAGCAGGGAGACTGAAGCTTTCTTT. V gene TRBV7-3 combines with J gene TRBJ1-1, with D possibly matching TRBD1 (5 bases). The CDR3 runs 13 residues. Per germline, CDR1 SGHTA and CDR2 FQGTGA. V was pared by 1 base and J by 5 bases, with 8 bases between. Using reference TRBV7-3 and TRBJ1-1 for the parts outside the CDR3, the full variable domain is GAGVSQTPSNKVTEKGKYVELRCDPISGHTALYWYRQSLGQGPEFLIYFQGTGAADDSGLPNDRFFAVRPEGSVSTLKIQRTERGDSAVYLCASSLSRETEAFFGQGTRLTVV.

This chain connects TRBV27 to TRBJ2-4; D gene uncertain. The CDR3 is made up of 15 amino acids. The V and J ends lost 1 base and 3 bases respectively, with 10 bases between them. Germline V CDR1 and CDR2: MNHEY, SMNVEV (reference sequence). The CDR3 region has the DNA TGTGCCAGCAGTTTATTAGGGCTGGACAAAAACATTCAGTACTTC. Translating gives CASSLLGLDKNIQYF.

In its sample, this clonotype was seen a few times. The chain is built from TRBV27 and TRBJ2-3, with D maybe TRBD1 (5 bases). Germline-derived CDR1 and CDR2 are MNHEY and SMNVEV (reference sequence). The CDR3 consists of 16 residues. The V end was cut by 5 bases, the J end by 3 bases, with 18 bases between. This chain's CDR3 is CASSPEAISGTDTQYF. DNA for the CDR3: TGTGCCAGCAGTCCCGAGGCGATTTCAGGGACAGATACGCAGTATTTT.

This clonotype has just a few counts. The chain uses TRBV7-2 and TRBJ1-2, with 7 bases lining up with TRBD1. The CDR3 runs to 14 residues. V gave up 5 bases and J gave up 5 bases; unmatched junction bases: 8. CDR1 is SGHTA and CDR2 is FQGNSA in the germline V gene. The CDR3 DNA reads TGTGCCAGCAGCCTAGGGGACAGCTCTTATGGCTACACCTTC. Its protein product is CASSLGDSSYGYTF.

In its sample, this clonotype was seen a few times. This chain links TRBV5-1 with TRBJ2-2; the match to TRBD2 covers 10 bases. Per germline, CDR1 SGHRS and CDR2 YFSETQ. V shed 3 bases, J shed 4 bases, and the junction held 12 bases outside the gene matches. The CDR3 has 18 residues. CDR3 amino acids: CASSSSTAGGPSTGELFF. CDR3 DNA sequence: TGCGCCAGCAGCTCCTCTACAGCGGGAGGGCCGAGCACCGGGGAGCTGTTTTTT.

This clonotype has a handful of counts. The chain couples TRBV11-3 to TRBJ1-1; no reliable D call. CDR1 SGHNT and CDR2 YENEEA come from the germline V gene. Trimming removed 5 bases from V and 5 bases from J, with 12 bases in between. The CDR3 length is 13 residues. The CDR3 nucleotides read TGTGCCAGCAGCACCGCGCACGGAACTGAAGCTTTCTTT. This gives the protein CASSTAHGTEAFF.

This clonotype was seen more than once but under ten times. This chain links TRBV20-1 with TRBJ2-7; the match to TRBD1 covers 7 bases. The germline V gene has CDR1 DFQATT and CDR2 SNEGSKA (reference sequence). V lost 0 bases and J lost 1; bases outside the gene matches: 6. CDR3 length: 15 residues. DNA for the CDR3: TGCAGTGCTAGAGATTCGAGACAGGGATCCTACGAGCAGTACTTC. It yields the protein CSARDSRQGSYEQYF.

The J gene is TRBJ2-3, the V gene TRBV20-1; the D gene is possibly TRBD1 (7 bases). The CDR3 is made up of 15 amino acids. Trimming cost V 6 bases and J 1 base, with 17 bases left between them. From germline, CDR1 is DFQATT and CDR2 SNEGSKA (reference sequence). CDR3 in DNA: TGCAGTGCCGCCGACAGGGAGGTTGGCACAGATACGCAGTATTTT. Translated: CSAADREVGTDTQYF.

The V call is TRBV27, the J call TRBJ2-7; TRBD2 might be the D (8 bases). CDR3 length: 15 residues. The V end lost 8 bases, the J end lost 3 bases, and 20 bases lay between the germline ends. Per germline, CDR1 MNHEY and CDR2 SMNVEV (reference sequence). As DNA, the CDR3 is TGTGCCAGCCAACGAACGGGAGGGGGCATCTACGAGCAGTACTTC. This translates into CASQRTGGGIYEQYF.

In its sample, this clonotype was seen a few times. The chain uses TRBV7-7 and TRBJ2-3, with 7 bases identical to TRBD1. This CDR3 region has 14 residues. Per germline, CDR1 SSHAT and CDR2 FNYEAQ (reference sequence). The CDR3 DNA is TGTGCTAGCTCAAGGACAGGCCGCACAGATACGCAGTATTTT. It yields the protein CASSRTGRTDTQYF.

This clonotype was seen a few times. V is TRBV19 and J is TRBJ1-5, with D maybe TRBD1 (5 bases). V gave up 3 bases and J gave up 2 bases, with 11 bases separating them. The CDR3 is 15 amino acids. CDR1 LNHDA and CDR2 SQIVND come from the germline V gene (reference sequence). The CDR3 DNA reads TGTGCCAGTAGTATGGGAGGGGTGGGCAATCAGCCCCAGCATTTT. This encodes CASSMGGVGNQPQHF. Combining the CDR3 with reference TRBV19 and TRBJ1-5 gives the whole variable domain DGGITQSPKYLFRKEGQNVTLSCEQNLNHDAMYWYRQDPGQGLRLIYYSQIVNDFQKGDIAEGYSVSREKKESFPLTVTSAQKNPTAFYLCASSMGGVGNQPQHFGDGTRLSIL.

The chain joins TRBV19 to TRBJ1-3; D is unclear. Germline V CDR1 and CDR2: LNHDA, SQIVND (reference sequence). CDR3 length equals 13 residues. V lost 2 bases to trimming and J lost 3 bases, with 5 bases between them. Here the CDR3 DNA reads TGTGCCAGTAGTATATCACGTGGAAACACCATATATTTT. This gives the protein CASSISRGNTIYF.

This clonotype was seen a handful of times. The CDR3 region has the DNA TGTGCCAGTAGGCCCGGTTGGGCGTATAGCAATCAGCCCCAGCATTTT. Translating gives CASRPGWAYSNQPQHF. V usage is TRBV19 and J usage is TRBJ1-5; D not resolved. CDR3 size: 16 residues. CDR1 is LNHDA and CDR2 is SQIVND in the germline V gene (reference sequence). V lost 6 bases to trimming and J lost 0 bases, with 15 bases between them.

The chain is built from TRBV24-1 and TRBJ2-1; 11 positions agree with TRBD2. Unmatched junction bases numbered 7, after V lost 4 bases and J lost 6 bases. The CDR3 totals 16 residues. CDR1 is KGHDR and CDR2 is SFDVKD in the germline V gene. As DNA, the CDR3 is TGTGCCACCAGTGAAACTAGCGGGAGAATTGGCAATGAGCAGTTCTTC. It is translated as CATSETSGRIGNEQFF.